Following are 13 T cell receptor beta chains from one sample sequenced in a study of molecular identifiers for immune sequencing clone quantification. TCRdb re-derived calls from the PCR reads in MiXCR, one entry per CDR3 protein. The repertoire consists of under 650,000 distinct CDR3 sequences, with 20% occurring once and the leading ten covering roughly 0.83%. The material sequenced was naive CD8+ T cells from blood, with Jurkat cell RNA spiked in. Noted subset: FACS-sorted CD8+CD4-CCR7+CD45RA+ naive T cells. The receptors were sampled from a human donor in good health. Some libraries in this study had Jurkat cell RNA spiked in.

This clonotype was counted between two and nine times. With a much larger clone just one base away, this may be a read error. The rearrangement joins TRBV4-3 to TRBJ1-3; D uncertain. Germline V gene lookup returns CDR1 LGHNA and CDR2 YSLEER. This CDR3 region has 16 residues. The CDR3 DNA reads as TGCGCCAGCAGCCAAGATCGAACGAGCTCTGGAAACACCGTATATTTT. The encoded protein is CASSQDRTSSGNTVYF.

This clonotype was observed at least ten times. The chain combines TRBV6-2 or TRBV6-3 with TRBJ1-1, with D unresolved. Trimming removed 1 base at V and 0 bases at J, with 3 bases between. This CDR3 is 13 amino acids long. CDR1 and CDR2 (germline): MNHEY, SVGEGT. The DNA of the CDR3 is TGTGCCAGCAGTTACTTGGTGAACACTGAAGCTTTCTTT. This sequence encodes CASSYLVNTEAFF.

There are many counts of this clonotype. The chain employs TRBV2 and TRBJ2-3; 13 bases map to TRBD2. There are 14 residues in the CDR3. Trimming cost V 6 bases and J 5 bases; bases outside gene matches: 2. Germline V gene data show CDR1 as SNHLY and CDR2 as FYNNEI. The CDR3 is CASRGTSGIDTQYF. In DNA form, the CDR3 reads TGTGCCAGCAGGGGGACTAGCGGGATAGATACGCAGTATTTT.

This clonotype showed up many times. The V and J genes are TRBV27 and TRBJ2-7; D is ambiguous. The V and J ends lost 0 bases and 2 bases respectively, with 14 bases between them. The CDR3 loop spans 16 amino acids. Per the germline V gene, CDR1 is MNHEY and CDR2 is SMNVEV (reference sequence). The CDR3 bases are TGTGCCAGCAGTTTATCCACCCCGATAGGGCCCTACGAGCAGTACTTC. This sequence encodes CASSLSTPIGPYEQYF.

The J gene is TRBJ2-1, the V gene TRBV12-3 or TRBV12-4, with TRBD2 matching over 12 bases. J gave up 6 bases and V 1 base, and 13 bases lay outside the gene matches. The CDR3 is 19 residues long. For the CDR3, the DNA is TGTGCCAGCAGTTTAGGGCTAGCGGGAGGGAGGGGGGACTGCAATGAGCAGTTCTTC. As protein: CASSLGLAGGRGDCNEQFF.

This clonotype came up many times. The V call is TRBV20-1, the J call TRBJ1-6; 9 positions match TRBD1. This CDR3 has 15 amino acids. Germline assignment: CDR1 DFQATT and CDR2 SNEGSKA (reference sequence). V lost 5 bases to trimming and J lost 11 bases; unmatched junction nucleotides: 13. The CDR3 sequence: CSADLGGTGITPLHF. The CDR3 nucleotides read TGCAGTGCTGATTTGGGCGGGACAGGGATAACACCCCTCCACTTT.

This clonotype was counted at least ten times. The chain carries TRBV27 and TRBJ2-1; possibly TRBD2 for D (7 bases). The CDR3 has 13 amino acids. Germline-derived CDR1 and CDR2 are MNHEY and SMNVEV (reference sequence). V dropped 6 bases and J dropped 10 bases, with 16 bases sitting between them. The CDR3 coding sequence is TGTGCCAGCAGCCCGGGGGGCCCAAGGGAGCAGTTCTTC. It codes for CASSPGGPREQFF.

The sample holds many counts of this clonotype. The chain joins TRBV11-2 to TRBJ2-3; 7 bases fit TRBD2. The trim removed 1 base at V and 3 bases at J, leaving 4 bases unmatched. Per germline, CDR1 SGHAT and CDR2 FQNNGV. This CDR3 region has 15 residues. The CDR3 region is CASSLGGSYTDTQYF. The CDR3 DNA is TGTGCCAGCAGCTTAGGCGGGAGTTATACAGATACGCAGTATTTT.

In its sample, this clonotype was seen many times. The chain carries TRBV10-2 and TRBJ1-5; D is undetermined. This CDR3 has 17 amino acids. Trimming left V 3 bases short and J 0 bases short, with 15 bases between. Germline V gene data show CDR1 as WSHSY and CDR2 as SAAADI. For the CDR3, the DNA is TGCGCCAGCAGTGATTTGTACACGACTTATAGCAATCAGCCCCAGCATTTT. Amino acids: CASSDLYTTYSNQPQHF.

This clonotype was found many times. DNA of the CDR3: TGTGCCAGCAGCTTAGCGCTCGATGCCTACAATGAGCAGTTCTTC. Protein sequence: CASSLALDAYNEQFF. The chain carries TRBV7-2 and TRBJ2-1; D is unclear. CDR1 SGHTA and CDR2 FQGNSA come from the germline V gene. V was pared by 0 bases and J by 2 bases, with 8 bases between. The CDR3 has 15 residues.

Remarks on this clonotype: This sequence may be a read error, since a much larger clone differs from it by one base. The chain uses TRBV6-5 and TRBJ1-3; 8 nucleotides agree with TRBD1. The V gene's germline CDR1 is MNHEY and CDR2 SVGAGI. V shed 6 bases and J 2 bases; nucleotides not matched to a gene: 9. This CDR3 has 16 amino acids. CDR3 in amino acids: CASSRTQGVAGNTIYF. CDR3 bases: TGTGCCAGCAGCCGGACACAGGGGGTAGCTGGAAACACCATATATTTT.

About this clonotype: Germline is not matched at one junction end, which may reflect a read error. The rearrangement links TRBV4-1 to TRBJ2-3; 9 nucleotides match TRBD1. There are 15 residues in the CDR3. The germline CDR1 and CDR2 sequences are MGHRA and YSYEKL. The CDR3: CTSSPGTGIADTQYF. CDR3 DNA: TGCACCAGCAGCCCCGGGACAGGGATAGCAGATACGCAGTATTTT.

Remarks on this clonotype: This clone may be a read error of a much larger clone one base away. The chain recombines TRBV27 with TRBJ1-1; D not certain. The CDR3 spans 13 residues. Germline assignment: CDR1 MNHEY and CDR2 SMNVEV (reference sequence). Trimming removed 4 bases from V and 10 bases from J, with 16 bases in between. CDR3 protein: CASSSLGASVAFF. The CDR3 coding sequence is TGTGCCAGCAGTTCACTAGGAGCGTCTGTAGCTTTCTTT.